The entry below describes one T cell receptor beta chain. V was pared by 7 bases and J by 7 bases, with 13 bases between. CDR3 length: 13 amino acids. Under the authors' procedure: From reference gene primer amplification, estimates of nucleated cell counts were derived. Here immunoSEQ multiplex PCR was the method, and the copy in TCRdb shows in-frame clones only, minus some. That table is the source of V, J and clone size, and D and trimming were worked out from the DNA. The sample includes approximately 290,000 clones, roughly 87% of them seen just once. This sample is part of a study of blood T cell repertoires in COVID-19. Study-wide context: Samples came from the United States, Italy and Spain, spanning acute and convalescent COVID-19. PBMCs, B-cell-depleted T cells, or T cells provided the cDNA or gDNA that made up the material.

Sequences were obtained from peripheral blood. This clonotype was sampled from a man younger than 30 with active or convalescent COVID-19. J is TRBJ1-4 and V is TRBV12-3 or TRBV12-4; D unclear. CDR3 in amino acids: CASTIAEAEKLFF. CDR3 bases: TGTGCCAGCACCATCGCGGAGGCTGAAAAACTGTTTTTT.